The T cell receptor (beta chain) described here comes from a study of cytomegalovirus exposure and HLA in healthy donors. The V gene's germline CDR1 is GTSNPN and CDR2 SVGIG (reference sequence). The CDR3 covers 15 residues. Trimming shortened V by 7 bases and J by 0 bases, and 18 bases separated the two germline ends. With respect to this clone: Its antigen remains unknown.

Study-wide results and caveats: When analyzed later, the rates of TCR association showed variation by HLA locus, with DRB1 the most and HLA-C the fewest. Indistinguishability led to the exclusion of some V segments, TRBV6-2 and TRBV6-3 included.

PCR primers comprised 60 Vbeta and 13 Jbeta primers. The protocol was immunoSEQ multiplex PCR, while the TCRdb copy is restricted to in-frame clones and leaves out a portion. The sample lists 120,000 to 150,000 clones; 65% to 85% were seen once. The sequence derives from a woman aged 40 to 50 in good health and CMV-seropositive. The chain combines TRBV30 with TRBJ1-2; D may be TRBD1 (6 bases). The specimen sequenced was PBMCs. This CDR3 is CASDSTGTTNYGYTF. CDR3 DNA: TGTGCCTCAGACTCAACCGGGACAACTAACTATGGCTACACCTTC.